This entry concerns a single T cell receptor beta chain. Antigen specificity is unknown. This specimen belongs to a study of early T cells in non-severe SARS-CoV-2 infection. Background on the study: It was bulk RNA from unsorted whole blood that was sequenced, and the chains were unpaired. Study results and limitations: VDJdb matching skewed toward anti-spike CD8 responses, missing private and CD4 specificities.

Attachment of unique molecular identifiers to individual cDNA molecules was performed. Each CDR3 protein gets one entry after TCRdb re-called the 5' RACE reads with MiXCR. The sample contains roughly 75,000 distinct CDR3 sequences, approximately 16% of which appear only once. The length of the CDR3 is 15 residues. The germline V gene has CDR1 LGHDT and CDR2 YNNKEL (reference sequence). V was pared by 10 bases and J by 0 bases, with 16 bases between. The material sequenced was whole blood. The genes are TRBV3-1 and TRBJ2-1; D tentatively reads TRBD1 or TRBD2 (6 bases each). The TCR sequence derives from an adult who was a healthcare worker with PCR-confirmed SARS-CoV-2 infection or an uninfected control (not recorded which). The DNA for the CDR3 is TGTGCCACCCAACTCGGGGGCCCCTCCTACAATGAGCAGTTCTTC. Translated, it gives CATQLGGPSYNEQFF.